These 20 T cell receptor beta chains were sequenced from one sample in a study of type 1 regulatory T cells. One entry per CDR3 protein results from TCRdb running MiXCR on the reads. The repertoire consists of about 74,000 distinct CDR3 sequences, with 63% occurring once and the leading ten covering 7% to 9.5%. Antigen specificity for these receptors is unknown. The sample consisted of cultured T cells, either the whole culture or a sorted T cell fraction (not recorded which). Noted subset: Tr1-enriched cell product generated in vitro against host alloantigens. These receptors were taken from a human donor in good health.

The rearrangement joins TRBV20-1 to TRBJ2-3; the D is unclear. With 6 bases removed from V and 3 bases from J, the gap between germline ends came to 16 bases. CDR1 is DFQATT and CDR2 is SNEGSKA in the germline V gene (reference sequence). The CDR3 has 14 residues. The CDR3 nucleotides read TGCAGTGCACCCCGGGCTAGTTCGACAGATACGCAGTATTTT. It specifies CSAPRASSTDTQYF.

The rearrangement uses TRBV19 and TRBJ1-5; the match to TRBD1 covers 8 bases. Germline CDR1 is LNHDA and CDR2 is SQIVND (reference sequence). J lost 6 bases, V lost 5 bases, and 12 bases had no gene match. This CDR3 is 16 amino acids long. CDR3 amino acids: CASSSPDRVRGQPQHF. CDR3 in DNA: TGTGCCAGTAGTTCCCCGGACAGGGTTCGGGGTCAGCCCCAGCATTTT.

This clonotype has only one observation. The chain links TRBV20-1 to TRBJ1-2; a possible D gene is TRBD1 (6 bases). In germline, CDR1 is DFQATT, CDR2 SNEGSKA (reference sequence). This CDR3 contains 14 residues. Trimming left V 0 bases short and J 8 bases short, with 16 bases between. The CDR3 here is CSARETGSFGGYTF. In DNA form, the CDR3 reads TGCAGTGCTAGAGAAACAGGGTCATTTGGCGGCTACACCTTC.

In its sample, this clonotype was seen a few times. The J gene is TRBJ1-5, the V gene TRBV10-3; a possible D gene is TRBD1 (6 bases). Trimming stripped 11 bases from V and 3 bases from J, with 14 bases between. This CDR3 is built from 13 residues. Looked up from germline, CDR1 is ENHRY and CDR2 is SYGVKD. The CDR3 sequence: CAAFQGYNQPQHF. Written as DNA, the CDR3 is TGTGCCGCATTCCAGGGGTACAATCAGCCCCAGCATTTT.

The V gene is TRBV20-1, the J gene TRBJ2-1; tentatively, D is TRBD1 (6 bases). The V and J ends lost 6 bases and 8 bases respectively, with 20 bases between them. The length of the CDR3 is 14 residues. From germline, CDR1 is DFQATT and CDR2 SNEGSKA (reference sequence). CDR3 DNA: TGCAGTGCCCCCCGACAGGACCGAGGGGATGAGCAGTTCTTC. Protein product: CSAPRQDRGDEQFF.

This clonotype was counted at least ten times. This sequence joins TRBV5-5 and TRBJ1-1; perhaps TRBD1 as D (5 bases). The CDR3 runs to 16 residues. CDR1 and CDR2 from the germline V gene are SGHKS and YYEKEE (reference sequence). The V end lost 2 bases, the J end lost 5 bases, and 19 bases lay between the germline ends. The CDR3, as DNA: TGTGCCAGCAGCTTCCTTCGCAGGGATTATAGTACTGAAGCTTTCTTT. Translating gives CASSFLRRDYSTEAFF.

V usage is TRBV7-2 and J usage is TRBJ1-3; 7 bases map to TRBD1. The V gene's germline CDR1 is SGHTA and CDR2 FQGNSA. This CDR3 contains 15 residues. Germline trimming cut 5 bases from V and 4 bases from J; bases unmatched to any gene: 8. The CDR3 nucleotides read TGTGCCAGCAGCCCCCATACAGGGGTAGGAAACACCATATATTTT. This gives the protein CASSPHTGVGNTIYF.

CDR3: CSARGGSVGEQYF. The DNA for the CDR3 is TGCAGTGCTAGAGGCGGGAGTGTGGGGGAGCAGTACTTC. The chain employs TRBV20-1 and TRBJ2-7; 7 bases match TRBD2. This CDR3 spans 13 amino acids. Trimming at V came to 1 base and at J to 7 bases, leaving 7 bases not matched to a gene. Germline lookup yields CDR1 DFQATT and CDR2 SNEGSKA (reference sequence).

The chain couples TRBV5-1 to TRBJ2-7; no definite D call. Per the germline V gene, CDR1 is SGHRS and CDR2 is YFSETQ. With 4 bases removed from V and 4 bases from J, the gap between germline ends came to 9 bases. This CDR3 is built from 12 residues. The CDR3 nucleotides are TGCGCCAGCAGCGGGAAGATGTACGAGCAGTACTTC. It translates to CASSGKMYEQYF.

This clonotype was seen a few times. Sequence at one end of the junction differs from germline and may be a read error. The V call is TRBV7-9, the J call TRBJ2-5; D possibly corresponds to TRBD2 (6 bases). Germline V gives CDR1 SEHNR, CDR2 FQNEAQ (reference sequence). CDR3 length: 12 residues. DNA of the CDR3: TGTGCCAGCAGCCTAGCGTCAGAGACCCAGTACTTC. Translation gives CASSLASETQYF.

V gene TRBV7-2 combines with J gene TRBJ2-5; weak D call: TRBD2 (5 bases). The V and J ends lost 5 bases and 5 bases respectively, with 18 bases between them. From germline, CDR1 is SGHTA and CDR2 FQGNSA. The CDR3 is 15 amino acids. CDR3 sequence reads: CASSLTPGSAETQYF. The CDR3 coding sequence is TGTGCCAGCAGCCTAACCCCGGGTAGCGCCGAGACCCAGTACTTC. Full variable domain (outside the CDR3, taken from reference TRBV7-2 and TRBJ2-5): GAGVSQSPSNKVTEKGKDVELRCDPISGHTALYWYRQSLGQGLEFLIYFQGNSAPDKSGLPSDRFSAERTGGSVSTLTIQRTQQEDSAVYLCASSLTPGSAETQYFGPGTRLLVL.

V usage is TRBV5-1 and J usage is TRBJ1-6; no clear D. V lost 4 bases and J lost 5, with 13 bases in between. CDR1 is SGHRS, CDR2 YFSETQ, per germline. The length of the CDR3 is 15 residues. The CDR3 sequence is CASSASTTNNSPLHF. The CDR3 nucleotides are TGCGCCAGCAGCGCGTCGACAACAAATAATTCACCCCTCCACTTT. The full variable domain, completed using reference TRBV5-1 and TRBJ1-6, is KAGVTQTPRYLIKTRGQQVTLSCSPISGHRSVSWYQQTPGQGLQFLFEYFSETQRNKGNFPGRFSGRQFSNSRSEMNVSTLELGDSALYLCASSASTTNNSPLHFGNGTRLTVT.

J is TRBJ1-2 and V is TRBV27; perhaps TRBD1 as D (5 bases). V gave up 6 bases and J gave up 3 bases, with 14 bases separating them. The germline CDR1 and CDR2 sequences are MNHEY and SMNVEV (reference sequence). The CDR3 length is 14 residues. CDR3 sequence: CASRGLGRDYGYTF. CDR3 bases: TGTGCCAGCAGAGGGCTGGGGCGCGACTATGGCTACACCTTC.

This clonotype has just one count. The chain uses TRBV11-2 and TRBJ2-3, with TRBD2 identical over 12 bases. Germline V gene data show CDR1 as SGHAT and CDR2 as FQNNGV. This CDR3 has 16 residues. V lost 4 bases and J lost 5; bases outside the gene matches: 7. The CDR3, as DNA: TGTGCCAGCAGCTATTCCACTAGCGGGAGGCTAGATACGCAGTATTTT. Translating gives CASSYSTSGRLDTQYF. Drawing the rest from reference TRBV11-2 and TRBJ2-3, the complete variable domain is EAGVAQSPRYKIIEKRQSVAFWCNPISGHATLYWYQQILGQGPKLLIQFQNNGVVDDSQLPKDRFSAERLKGVDSTLKIQPAKLEDSAVYLCASSYSTSGRLDTQYFGPGTRLTVL.

In this sample, this clonotype is medium-sized (0.01 to 0.1%). The chain is built from TRBV5-1 and TRBJ2-2; TRBD1 is a possible D gene (5 bases). The V end was cut by 0 bases, the J end by 5 bases, with 17 bases between. CDR3 length: 17 residues. Germline V gene sequence: CDR1 SGHRS, CDR2 YFSETQ. The CDR3 is CASSLGPVAGLTGELFF. As DNA, the CDR3 is TGCGCCAGCAGCTTGGGACCCGTGGCAGGGCTAACCGGGGAGCTGTTTTTT.

The rearrangement joins TRBV11-2 to TRBJ2-2, with D perhaps assigned TRBD1 or TRBD2 (5 bases each). Germline CDR1 is SGHAT and CDR2 is FQNNGV. The CDR3 is 13 residues long. V dropped 7 bases and J dropped 6 bases, with 12 bases sitting between them. For the CDR3, the DNA is TGTGCCAGCATCAGATGGGGGTCCGGGGAGCTGTTTTTT. Protein sequence: CASIRWGSGELFF.

As regards this clonotype: A junction end diverges from the germline sequence, so it may reflect a read error. The chain recombines TRBV7-2 with TRBJ2-3; D might be TRBD2 (6 bases). Germline V CDR1 and CDR2: SGHTA, FQGNSA. CDR3 size: 15 residues. CDR3 residues: CASSLAALVRDTQYF. CDR3 nucleotides: TGTGCCAGCAGTTTAGCGGCACTAGTAAGGGATACGCAGTATTTT.

There are a few counts of this clonotype. The chain carries TRBV20-1 and TRBJ1-6; tentative D call: TRBD1 (5 bases). The CDR3 totals 16 residues. Germline loops: CDR1 DFQATT, CDR2 SNEGSKA (reference sequence). V was shortened by 0 bases and J by 7 bases, with 16 bases between the two germline ends. The CDR3 region has the DNA TGCAGTGCTAGAGAGACGGGGGTTACCCCAAATTCACCCCTCCACTTT. It specifies CSARETGVTPNSPLHF.

By share, this clonotype ranks as medium-sized. This rearrangement joins TRBV12-3 or TRBV12-4 to TRBJ2-1; TRBD2 aligns across 13 bases. J was trimmed by 9 bases and V by 6 bases; bases with no gene match: 8. The CDR3 covers 15 residues. DNA of the CDR3: TGTGCCAGCAGCCCCGGGACTAGCGGGATTGGTGAGCAGTTCTTC. The encoded protein is CASSPGTSGIGEQFF.

The chain carries TRBV5-1 and TRBJ1-1, with D unclear. The CDR3 sequence is 15 residues long. CDR1 and CDR2 from the germline V gene are SGHRS and YFSETQ. V lost 7 bases and J lost 0, with 16 bases in between. This chain's CDR3 is CASCLAGGLNTEAFF. The CDR3 nucleotides are TGCGCCAGCTGTCTAGCGGGTGGGTTGAACACTGAAGCTTTCTTT.